The 31 T cell receptor beta chains below all came from one sample that was sequenced in a study of beta chain features in type 1 diabetes. Study-level results: Within each of all four CD4+ subsets, Type 1 diabetes patients had TCRB CDR3s that were moderately but significantly shorter.

Antigens of these TCRs are unknown. The authors reverse transcribed all of the isolated RNA, so sequencing captured expressed TCRB transcripts. TCRdb keeps only in-frame clones here, not all; method: immunoSEQ multiplex PCR. Of 95,000 to 150,000 clones in the sample, roughly a sixth were seen once. Sequencing input: central memory CD4+ T cells from blood. Receptors were obtained from a man between 18 and 29 years old with type 1 diabetes.

The chain uses TRBV28 and TRBJ2-7; D gene uncertain. The CDR3 sequence is 13 residues long. Deletions cut 7 bases from V and 2 bases from J, with 12 bases between. Germline-derived CDR1 and CDR2 are MDHEN and SYDVKM. The CDR3 spells CASTESRAYEQYF. CDR3 DNA sequence: TGTGCCAGCACAGAGTCACGAGCCTACGAGCAGTACTTC. The full variable domain, completed using reference TRBV28 and TRBJ2-7, is DVKVTQSSRYLVKRTGEKVFLECVQDMDHENMFWYRQDPGLGLRLIYFSYDVKMKEKGDIPEGYSVSREKKERFSLILESASTNQTSMYLCASTESRAYEQYFGPGTRLTVT.

Notes on this clone: This sample also contains other DNA sequences that code for the same CDR3. The rearrangement links TRBV9 to TRBJ1-1; D gene uncertain. Deletions cut 0 bases from V and 1 base from J, with 4 bases between. The CDR3 extends over 13 amino acids. Germline V CDR1 and CDR2: SGDLS, YYNGEE. CDR3 protein: CASSVAGNTEAFF. CDR3 DNA sequence: TGTGCCAGCAGCGTAGCTGGGAACACTGAAGCTTTCTTT. Based on the CDR3 plus reference TRBV9 and TRBJ1-1, the full variable domain is DSGVTQTPKHLITATGQRVTLRCSPRSGDLSVYWYQQSLDQGLQFLIQYYNGEERAKGNILERFSAQQFPDLHSELNLSSLELGDSALYFCASSVAGNTEAFFGQGTRLTVV.

Only a few counts were recorded for this clone. The chain couples TRBV7-2 to TRBJ1-5; D not resolved. Germline CDR1 and CDR2: SGHTA and FQGNSA. Trimming removed 3 bases at V and 4 bases at J, with 7 bases between. The CDR3 sequence is 13 residues long. The DNA of the CDR3 is TGTGCCAGCAGCTTTGGGGATAATCAGCCCCAGCATTTT. Encoded protein: CASSFGDNQPQHF.

This clone was picked up a small number of times. This chain joins TRBV2 and TRBJ2-3; D might be TRBD1 or TRBD2, each matching 5 bases. V was pared by 8 bases and J by 0 bases, with 15 bases between. Germline V CDR1 and CDR2: SNHLY, FYNNEI. There are 15 residues in the CDR3. The CDR3: CASRQPGASTDTQYF. DNA of the CDR3: TGTGCCAGCCGCCAACCCGGGGCGAGCACAGATACGCAGTATTTT.

The gene calls are TRBV21-1 and TRBJ2-3; the table's D call of TRBD2 was not tested on the DNA. TRBV21-1 is noted as a pseudogene. This CDR3 contains 18 residues. Here the CDR3 DNA reads TGTGCCAGCAGCAAAAAGCCAGGACTAGCGGGGTTTACAGATACGCAGTATTTT. Translation: CASSKKPGLAGFTDTQYF.

This clone showed up just once. The V and J genes are TRBV7-6 and TRBJ1-2; 7 bases align to TRBD1. Germline V gene lookup returns CDR1 SGHVS and CDR2 FNYEAQ. The J segment lost 3 bases and the V segment lost 4 bases, leaving 2 bases of the junction unmatched. CDR3 length: 13 amino acids. In DNA, the CDR3 is TGTGCCAGCAGCTCGACAGGGCACTATGGCTACACCTTC. As protein: CASSSTGHYGYTF.

This chain links TRBV5-4 with TRBJ2-2; D is uncertain. Germline V gives CDR1 SGHNT, CDR2 YYREEE (reference sequence). This CDR3 spans 13 amino acids. V shed 4 bases and J shed 2 bases, with 6 bases lying between them. The CDR3 bases are TGTGCCAGCAGCAGGGAAAACACCGGGGAGCTGTTTTTT. It specifies CASSRENTGELFF. The entire variable domain, with the rest obtained from reference TRBV5-4 and TRBJ2-2, is as follows: ETGVTQSPTHLIKTRGQQVTLRCSSQSGHNTVSWYQQALGQGPQFIFQYYREEENGRGNFPPRFSGLQFPNYSSELNVNALELDDSALYLCASSRENTGELFFGEGSRLTVL.

The V gene is TRBV4-2, the J gene TRBJ2-1, with 9 bases identical to TRBD2. With V trimmed by 4 bases and J by 0 bases, 4 bases remained unmatched. The CDR3 extends over 16 amino acids. Per germline, CDR1 LGHNA and CDR2 YNFKEQ. CDR3 sequence reads: CASSRISGSSYNEQFF. CDR3 in DNA: TGTGCCAGCAGCCGGATTAGCGGGAGCTCCTACAATGAGCAGTTCTTC.

The genes are TRBV2 and TRBJ2-3; D remains unclear. Germline CDR1 SNHLY, CDR2 FYNNEI. The V end was cut by 1 base, the J end by 8 bases, with 7 bases between. This CDR3 spans 12 amino acids. In nucleotides, the CDR3 is TGTGCCAGCAGTGAAGTCGCATCTACGCAGTATTTT. Protein product: CASSEVASTQYF.

This clone has a handful of counts. The genes are TRBV5-1 and TRBJ2-2; TRBD2 aligns across 11 bases. Trimming took 2 bases from V and 4 from J; bases not matched to a gene: 1. The length of the CDR3 is 15 residues. Germline CDR1 SGHRS, CDR2 YFSETQ. CDR3 residues: CASSFTSGSTGELFF. For the CDR3, the DNA is TGCGCCAGCAGCTTCACTAGCGGGAGCACCGGGGAGCTGTTTTTT.

The J gene is TRBJ1-2, the V gene TRBV18, with D perhaps TRBD1 (6 bases). CDR3 length: 14 residues. CDR1 is KGHSH and CDR2 is LQKENI in the germline V gene. The ends were cut back, 8 bases at V and 4 bases at J, with 17 bases in the middle. CDR3 residues: CASAPGQILYGYTF. The CDR3 coding sequence is TGTGCCAGCGCTCCTGGACAGATCCTCTATGGCTACACCTTC.

The chain employs TRBV6-4 and TRBJ2-3, with 7 bases matching TRBD2. The CDR3 loop spans 14 amino acids. Trimming took 3 bases from V and 5 from J; bases not matched to a gene: 5. Germline loops: CDR1 MRHNA, CDR2 SNTAGT. The CDR3 nucleotides read TGTGCCAGCAGTGAGGCTAGCGGAGGAGATACGCAGTATTTT. It specifies CASSEASGGDTQYF.

This clone was seen only once. V usage is TRBV20-1 and J usage is TRBJ1-1; unclear D gene. Looked up from germline, CDR1 is DFQATT and CDR2 is SNEGSKA (reference sequence). The germline V and J ends were trimmed by 5 bases and 6 bases, with 10 bases remaining between them. The length of the CDR3 is 11 residues. The CDR3 loop is CSAGNEAEAFF. In DNA, the CDR3 is TGCAGTGCTGGTAATGAAGCTGAAGCTTTCTTT.

The chain recombines TRBV2 with TRBJ2-3; D is perhaps TRBD2 (5 bases). With 7 bases removed from V and 4 bases from J, the gap between germline ends came to 15 bases. In germline, CDR1 is SNHLY, CDR2 FYNNEI. The CDR3 loop spans 14 amino acids. CDR3: CASTSWLASDTQYF. The CDR3 DNA is TGTGCCAGCACAAGCTGGCTAGCCTCAGATACGCAGTATTTT.

This clone was found a few times. J is TRBJ2-3 and V is TRBV28; TRBD2 agrees at 7 bases. Germline CDR1 reads MDHEN; CDR2 reads SYDVKM. V lost 5 bases and J lost 1; bases outside the gene matches: 12. The CDR3 is made up of 17 amino acids. The DNA of the CDR3 is TGTGCCAGCAGTAGTCGGGGGGTAGGACGTGGCACAGATACGCAGTATTTT. Encoded protein: CASSSRGVGRGTDTQYF.

CDR3 coding DNA: TGTGCCATCAGTGAGCGGACAGAAGAGACCCAGTACTTC. Translating gives CAISERTEETQYF. This chain connects TRBV10-3 to TRBJ2-5, with a tentative D call TRBD1 (6 bases). Germline values: CDR1 ENHRY, CDR2 SYGVKD. The CDR3 has 13 amino acids. Trimming removed 2 bases at V and 3 bases at J, with 7 bases between.

This clone was seen many times. The V gene is TRBV9, the J gene TRBJ2-7; 9 bases align to TRBD1. Germline assignment: CDR1 SGDLS and CDR2 YYNGEE. Trimming at V came to 4 bases and at J to 2 bases, leaving 7 bases not matched to a gene. CDR3 size: 15 residues. CDR3 sequence reads: CASSPSGTGPYEQYF. CDR3 coding DNA: TGTGCCAGCAGCCCTTCCGGGACAGGGCCCTACGAGCAGTACTTC.

A remark on this clone: Other DNA sequences in this specimen translate into the identical CDR3. The chain joins TRBV7-2 to TRBJ2-3, with D uncertain. Per the germline V gene, CDR1 is SGHTA and CDR2 is FQGNSA. The V end was cut by 4 bases, the J end by 2 bases, with 4 bases between. The CDR3 loop spans 12 amino acids. The CDR3 reads CASSSFTDTQYF. In DNA form, the CDR3 reads TGTGCCAGCAGCTCGTTCACAGATACGCAGTATTTT.

The rearrangement links TRBV30 to TRBJ2-7; D possibly corresponds to TRBD1 (5 bases). The germline V gene has CDR1 GTSNPN and CDR2 SVGIG (reference sequence). V was cut by 5 bases and J by 6 bases, with 17 bases left in between. The CDR3 extends over 13 amino acids. The chain's CDR3 is CAWRSRGHGEQYF. CDR3 DNA sequence: TGTGCCTGGCGGTCCCGAGGACACGGCGAGCAGTACTTC. The full variable domain, in which reference TRBV30 and TRBJ2-7 provide the parts outside the CDR3, is SQTIHQWPATLVQPVGSPLSLECTVEGTSNPNLYWYRQAAGRGLQLLFYSVGIGQISSEVPQNLSASRPQDRQFILSSKKLLLSDSGFYLCAWRSRGHGEQYFGPGTRLTVT.

This chain connects TRBV28 to TRBJ2-3, with D possibly TRBD1 on 5 matching bases. V was pared by 5 bases and J by 2 bases, with 8 bases between. Per germline, CDR1 MDHEN and CDR2 SYDVKM. This CDR3 region has 13 residues. The CDR3 nucleotides read TGTGCCAGCAGTAAGGACAACACAGATACGCAGTATTTT. Protein sequence: CASSKDNTDTQYF. Looking up the rest from reference TRBV28 and TRBJ2-3 gives the full variable domain: DVKVTQSSRYLVKRTGEKVFLECVQDMDHENMFWYRQDPGLGLRLIYFSYDVKMKEKGDIPEGYSVSREKKERFSLILESASTNQTSMYLCASSKDNTDTQYFGPGTRLTVL.

This clone has just a few counts. The chain recombines TRBV2 with TRBJ1-5; no firm D call. V lost 6 bases to trimming and J lost 3 bases, with 15 bases between them. The CDR3 sequence is 15 residues long. CDR1 SNHLY and CDR2 FYNNEI come from the germline V gene. The DNA for the CDR3 is TGTGCCAGCAGCACCGGACTGACTCTCAATCAGCCCCAGCATTTT. It translates to CASSTGLTLNQPQHF.

This chain uses TRBV30 with TRBJ2-2; no reliable D call. Germline V lookup: CDR1 GTSNPN, CDR2 SVGIG (reference sequence). Trimming took off 7 bases at V and 0 bases at J, with 12 bases between the two ends. The length of the CDR3 is 14 residues. CDR3 protein: CASPDTANTGELFF. The DNA for the CDR3 is TGTGCCTCTCCCGACACAGCGAACACCGGGGAGCTGTTTTTT.

This clone was observed a few times. The V call is TRBV10-3, the J call TRBJ2-1; 13 positions agree with TRBD2. This CDR3 contains 14 residues. Germline V lookup: CDR1 ENHRY, CDR2 SYGVKD. The ends lost 9 bases at V and 5 bases at J; junction bases unmatched: 4. The CDR3 is CAIRTSGSHNEQFF. CDR3 in DNA: TGTGCCATACGGACTAGCGGGAGTCACAATGAGCAGTTCTTC.

This chain connects TRBV7-2 to TRBJ2-1; 10 bases are shared with TRBD2. Germline lookup yields CDR1 SGHTA and CDR2 FQGNSA. With V trimmed by 5 bases and J by 4 bases, 11 bases remained unmatched. This CDR3 has 17 residues. The CDR3: CASSVDIAGGTYNEQFF. The CDR3, as DNA: TGTGCCAGCAGCGTGGACATAGCGGGAGGAACATACAATGAGCAGTTCTTC. The full variable domain, with the rest looked up from reference TRBV7-2 and TRBJ2-1, is GAGVSQSPSNKVTEKGKDVELRCDPISGHTALYWYRQSLGQGLEFLIYFQGNSAPDKSGLPSDRFSAERTGGSVSTLTIQRTQQEDSAVYLCASSVDIAGGTYNEQFFGPGTRLTVL.

This clone was detected a few times. The chain joins TRBV7-3 to TRBJ2-1; D is unresolved. The V end was cut by 0 bases, the J end by 0 bases, with 9 bases between. This CDR3 has 16 residues. Germline V lookup: CDR1 SGHTA, CDR2 FQGTGA. CDR3 protein: CASSLTVDSSYNEQFF. The CDR3 DNA reads TGTGCCAGCAGCTTAACGGTGGATAGCTCCTACAATGAGCAGTTCTTC. The full variable domain, its missing parts supplied by reference TRBV7-3 and TRBJ2-1, is GAGVSQTPSNKVTEKGKYVELRCDPISGHTALYWYRQSLGQGPEFLIYFQGTGAADDSGLPNDRFFAVRPEGSVSTLKIQRTERGDSAVYLCASSLTVDSSYNEQFFGPGTRLTVL.

Concerning this clone itself: One end of the junction varies from germline; a read error may be responsible. J is TRBJ1-2 and V is TRBV7-7; D is unresolved. This CDR3 is 13 amino acids long. The germline V gene has CDR1 SSHAT and CDR2 FNYEAQ (reference sequence). CDR3 sequence (DNA): TGTGCTAGCAGCCCCATCCAGTTTTCGGGCTACACCTTC. Its translation is CASSPIQFSGYTF.

The rearrangement uses TRBV28 and TRBJ1-1; no definite D call. This CDR3 has 14 residues. CDR1 MDHEN and CDR2 SYDVKM come from the germline V gene. V lost 3 bases and J lost 4, with 12 bases in between. CDR3 in amino acids: CASSLSPGGTEAFF. As DNA, the CDR3 is TGTGCCAGCAGTTTGAGTCCGGGAGGCACTGAAGCTTTCTTT.

V is TRBV7-2 and J is TRBJ1-4, with unresolved D. Germline loops: CDR1 SGHTA, CDR2 FQGNSA. The CDR3 covers 13 residues. Trimming took off 5 bases at V and 7 bases at J, with 11 bases between the two ends. CDR3 DNA: TGTGCCAGCAGCAGGGTATTAGGTGAAAAACTGTTTTTT. It specifies CASSRVLGEKLFF.

Turning to this clone: A far larger clone is one base from this, pointing to a likely read error. This CDR3 is CASSQDGWEGVQHEQFF. DNA of the CDR3: TGTGCCAGCAGCCAAGACGGCTGGGAAGGGGTTCAACATGAGCAGTTCTTC. The J gene is TRBJ2-1, the V gene TRBV14; weak D call: TRBD1 (5 bases). Germline V gene sequence: CDR1 SGHDN, CDR2 FVKESK. V lost 0 bases and J 8 bases, leaving 20 bases between the germline ends. The CDR3 length is 17 residues.

The rearrangement uses TRBV9 and TRBJ2-1; 9 bases are a match to TRBD1. Germline-derived CDR1 and CDR2 are SGDLS and YYNGEE. The CDR3 is 14 amino acids. V trimming: 4 bases; J trimming: 5 bases; junction bases outside the gene matches: 4. The DNA of the CDR3 is TGTGCCAGCAGCTACAGGGACAGGGACAATGAGCAGTTCTTC. It translates to CASSYRDRDNEQFF.

The chain recombines TRBV2 with TRBJ2-2; perhaps TRBD1 as D (6 bases). Trimming pared 7 bases from V and 4 bases from J, leaving 13 bases between. The germline V gene has CDR1 SNHLY and CDR2 FYNNEI. The CDR3 sequence is 14 residues long. The CDR3 sequence is CASTGWTATGELFF. As DNA, the CDR3 is TGTGCCAGCACTGGGTGGACAGCCACCGGGGAGCTGTTTTTT.